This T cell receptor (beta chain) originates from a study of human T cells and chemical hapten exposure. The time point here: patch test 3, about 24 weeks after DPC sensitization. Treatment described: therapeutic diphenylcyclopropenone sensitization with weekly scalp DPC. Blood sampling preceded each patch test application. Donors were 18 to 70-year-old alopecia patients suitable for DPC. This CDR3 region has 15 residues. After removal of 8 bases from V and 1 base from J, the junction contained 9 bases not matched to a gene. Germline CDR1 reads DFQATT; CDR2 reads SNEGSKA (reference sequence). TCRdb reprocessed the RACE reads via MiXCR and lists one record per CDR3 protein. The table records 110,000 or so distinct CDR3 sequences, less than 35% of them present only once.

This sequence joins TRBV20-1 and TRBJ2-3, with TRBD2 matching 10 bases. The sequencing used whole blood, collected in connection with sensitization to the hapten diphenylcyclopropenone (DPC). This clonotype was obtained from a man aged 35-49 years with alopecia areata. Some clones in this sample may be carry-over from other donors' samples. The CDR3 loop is CSTNPTSGGTDTQYF. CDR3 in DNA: TGCAGTACAAACCCCACTAGCGGGGGCACAGATACGCAGTATTTT.